This TCR beta chain was recovered during a study of response to subunit inactivated influenza vaccine. TCRdb independently ran MiXCR on the RT-PCR reads; one entry per CDR3 protein. The sample has about 520,000 distinct CDR3 sequences; 6% to 9% are singletons. This clonotype was counted ten times or more. Its antigen is currently unknown. Study-wide results and caveats: Researchers suggested that each seasonal influenza vaccination recruits few new T cells.

The sequenced sample was PBMCs from blood, obtained about 24 months after vaccination. This clonotype was obtained from a man between 50 and 70 years old who received an inactivated influenza vaccine.

The CDR3 DNA sequence: TGCGCCAGCAGCCAAGGGCAGAAGTTAAATCAGCCCCAGCATTTT. This sequence encodes CASSQGQKLNQPQHF. V gene TRBV4-1 combines with J gene TRBJ1-5; D is unclear. Trimming stripped 1 base from V and 4 bases from J, with 11 bases between. In germline, CDR1 is MGHRA, CDR2 YSYEKL. The CDR3 loop spans 15 amino acids.